The text below deals with one T cell receptor (beta chain). The antigen this receptor binds is unknown. The record has no base qualities; no much larger clone is one base away. This entry belongs to a study of blood T cell repertoires in COVID-19 (TCRdb year 2020). Context from the whole study: Collaborator samples came from the United States, Italy and Spain and covered acute and convalescent phases of COVID-19. The prospective study material was composed of cDNA or gDNA derived from T cells, B-cell-depleted T cells, or PBMCs. The dataset comprised deeply sampled blood TCRbeta repertoires from subjects exposed to, actively infected with, or recovered from COVID-19. The repertoires were released in a freely available public database meant as a resource for research on the immune response to SARS-CoV-2. Samples came from the ongoing ImmuneRACE study (first 160 participants) plus 1,254 subjects from 6 global collaborators. A de-identified subject ID, COVID-19 status, age in years and sex were almost always included in the sample metadata. Where available, HLA class I and class II types were taken from metadata supplied by the sample provider and were not determined by assay-based typing.

From a lookup of the germline V gene, CDR1 and CDR2 are SGHTA and FQGNSA. V lost 6 bases and J lost 8 bases; the stretch between them is 19 bases long. From its cysteine to its phenylalanine, the CDR3 spans 15 amino acids. Here the CDR3 DNA is all that survives: 45 bases in frame from base 1. The immunoSEQ Assay, a bias-controlled multiplex PCR, was used to amplify TCRbeta CDR3 regions from genomic DNA. Per the source publication's procedure: Within the assay, amplification of reference gene primers was used to estimate how many nucleated cells each sample contained. Sequence reads were collapsed and filtered to measure the absolute abundance of every unique TCRbeta CDR3 rearrangement. For each sample, productive Simpson clonality was calculated as the square root of Simpson's diversity index over productive rearrangements. The source is immuneACCESS, and TCRdb retained only in-frame sequences with V and J called. Part of the clones is not carried over; for the studies checked, unresolved V genes explain less than half of this, and the remainder is unexplained. The DNA was the basis for D and trimming; V, J and clone size are from that table. The sample table shows about 110,000 clones, and around 89% are seen once. The ten largest clones capture roughly 4.4% of the sample.

Each collaborating institution followed its own protocols to collect whole blood in K2EDTA tubes. Collaborator samples were shipped for TCRbeta analysis as frozen whole blood, isolated PBMCs, or DNA extracted from either sample type. Paper-wide results and their limitations: The amount of clinical and demographic metadata varied by source and participant and was provided uncurated.

The TCR was taken from a woman in her forties or fifties with acute or convalescent COVID-19. This receptor chain uses TRBV7-2 and TRBJ1-4; a weak D assignment points to TRBD1 (5 bases agree). Source material: peripheral blood. The CDR3 has the sequence CASRRPGTGEEKLFF. The DNA reads as follows: TGTGCCAGCAGGCGACCCGGGACGGGGGAAGAAAAACTGTTTTTT.